What follows are 8 T cell receptor beta chains derived from one specimen sequenced in a study of blood T cell repertoires in COVID-19. TCRdb's table, derived via immunoSEQ multiplex PCR, lists solely in-frame clones and lacks some. The table shows under 350,000 clones, with over 75% occurring only once. The material sequenced was peripheral blood. The origin of the receptors is a human donor in a cohort sampled during active COVID-19.

V usage is TRBV19 and J usage is TRBJ2-5, with D possibly being TRBD2 (6 bases). The V gene lost 4 bases and the J gene lost 0 bases, with 9 bases spanning the gap. Germline V gives CDR1 LNHDA, CDR2 SQIVND (reference sequence). The CDR3 is 14 amino acids. The CDR3 sequence is CASSSGINQETQYF. The CDR3 bases are TGTGCCAGTAGTAGCGGGATCAACCAAGAGACCCAGTACTTC.

This chain joins TRBV6-2 or TRBV6-3 and TRBJ2-1; the match to TRBD2 covers 8 bases. Germline V gene data show CDR1 as MNHEY and CDR2 as SVGEGT. Trimming took 4 bases from V and 5 from J; bases not matched to a gene: 19. The CDR3 covers 19 residues. Here the CDR3 DNA reads TGTGCCAGCAGTTGGAGTGGTCGGGAGGGCCGTGTTTCTGACAATGAGCAGTTCTTC. It yields the protein CASSWSGREGRVSDNEQFF.

The chain joins TRBV4-3 to TRBJ2-7; 11 nucleotides align to TRBD1. The CDR3 runs 15 residues. V shed 5 bases and J 4 bases; nucleotides not matched to a gene: 7. Per germline, CDR1 LGHNA and CDR2 YSLEER. The CDR3 region has the DNA TGCGCCAGCAGCTTCCTGGGGACAGGGGGGTACGAGCAGTACTTC. Its protein is CASSFLGTGGYEQYF.

CDR3 nucleotide sequence: TGTGCCAGCAGCTTATATAGGACAGGAGGAGTCTACGAGCAGTACTTC. It specifies CASSLYRTGGVYEQYF. The chain uses TRBV5-4 and TRBJ2-7; 7 nucleotides align to TRBD1. Per germline, CDR1 SGHNT and CDR2 YYREEE (reference sequence). V lost 2 bases, J lost 3 bases, and 11 bases stayed unmatched. The CDR3 consists of 16 residues.

The chain has TRBV9 and TRBJ2-3; D unclear. CDR1 and CDR2 from the germline V gene are SGDLS and YYNGEE. Between the trimmed V and J ends, which lost 0 bases and 0 bases, there was a span of 8 bases. This CDR3 has 15 residues. Here the CDR3 DNA reads TGTGCCAGCAGCGTAGTGGCGGCCAGCACAGATACGCAGTATTTT. Protein: CASSVVAASTDTQYF.

The rearrangement joins TRBV6-5 to TRBJ2-7; a possible D gene is TRBD1 (5 bases). Germline V lookup: CDR1 MNHEY, CDR2 SVGAGI. V was cut by 5 bases and J by 7 bases, with 21 bases left in between. The CDR3 loop spans 15 amino acids. CDR3 sequence: CASSQIGPNRGEQYF. CDR3 nucleotides: TGTGCCAGCAGTCAAATTGGGCCCAATAGGGGAGAGCAGTACTTC.

CDR3 residues: CASSSLAGEKETQYF. The CDR3 DNA sequence: TGCGCCAGCAGCTCGCTAGCGGGAGAAAAAGAGACCCAGTACTTC. The V call is TRBV5-1, the J call TRBJ2-5, with TRBD2 matching 10 bases. This CDR3 has 15 amino acids. V shed 3 bases, J shed 3 bases, and the junction held 5 bases outside the gene matches. Germline lookup yields CDR1 SGHRS and CDR2 YFSETQ. The variable domain in full, with the rest retrieved from reference TRBV5-1 and TRBJ2-5, is KAGVTQTPRYLIKTRGQQVTLSCSPISGHRSVSWYQQTPGQGLQFLFEYFSETQRNKGNFPGRFSGRQFSNSRSEMNVSTLELGDSALYLCASSSLAGEKETQYFGPGTRLLVL.

This rearrangement joins TRBV2 to TRBJ1-2; D ambiguous. The CDR3 runs to 14 residues. The ends were cut back, 10 bases at V and 3 bases at J, with 18 bases in the middle. The germline CDR1 and CDR2 sequences are SNHLY and FYNNEI. The CDR3 is CATRNERSDYGYTF. CDR3 coding DNA: TGTGCCACCCGGAATGAGAGGTCCGACTATGGCTACACCTTC.